This TCR beta chain was observed in a study of T cell repertoires in cytomegalovirus infection. The overall study: Indications came from public TCR beta signatures; they pointed to CMV infection and to a matching HLA type.

Trimming at V came to 2 bases and at J to 6 bases, leaving 6 bases not matched to a gene. Germline V gene data show CDR1 as MGHRA and CDR2 as YSYEKL. The CDR3 runs 15 residues. In its sample, this clonotype was seen a few times. What it recognizes is unknown. Study results and limitations: Totalled public TCR beta family frequency picked out people who carried CMV plus the relevant HLA.

From the reads, TCRdb called clonotypes with MiXCR, one entry per CDR3 protein. The sample includes about a million distinct CDR3 sequences, around 30% of them seen just once. The chain is built from TRBV4-1 and TRBJ2-1, with 8 bases that match TRBD2. The receptor comes from a human donor in good health (CMV status not recorded). Some clones in this sample may be carry-over from other donors' samples. This specimen was cultured CD8+ T cells from PBMCs, taken from culture after CMV antigen stimulation. CDR3 DNA sequence: TGCGCCAGCAGCCAAAGTCGACTAGCGATCAATGAGCAGTTCTTC. This encodes CASSQSRLAINEQFF.